Presented here are 27 T cell receptor beta chains from one specimen sequenced in a study of CD8 T cells in Susac syndrome. Roughly 0.45 to 1 ug RNA was reverse transcribed with random hexamers. From the immunoSEQ multiplex PCR reads, TCRdb called clonotypes with MiXCR, one entry per CDR3 protein. The table lists 95,000 to 150,000 distinct CDR3 sequences, 96% of them singletons. Sequenced material: CD4+ T cells from PBMCs. The receptors shown here come from a human donor with Susac syndrome.

The genes are TRBV20-1 and TRBJ2-1, with D perhaps matching TRBD1 (5 bases). The germline gives CDR1 DFQATT, CDR2 SNEGSKA (reference sequence). The CDR3 sequence is 16 residues long. The V end lost 3 bases, the J end lost 2 bases, and 17 bases lay between the germline ends. CDR3 sequence reads: CSASGLTVDTYNEQFF. Here the CDR3 DNA reads TGCAGTGCTAGCGGGCTAACGGTGGACACCTACAATGAGCAGTTCTTC.

The chain is built from TRBV20-1 and TRBJ2-1; D remains unclear. V was cut by 6 bases and J by 6 bases, with 12 bases left in between. CDR1 and CDR2 from the germline V gene are DFQATT and SNEGSKA (reference sequence). This CDR3 spans 12 amino acids. CDR3 loop: CSARLTANEQFF. CDR3 in DNA: TGCAGTGCCCGCCTTACTGCCAATGAGCAGTTCTTC.

The rearrangement joins TRBV9 to TRBJ2-7, with D perhaps TRBD2 (5 bases). Germline V gives CDR1 SGDLS, CDR2 YYNGEE. Deletions cut 4 bases from V and 5 bases from J, with 10 bases between. CDR3 length: 12 residues. The CDR3 coding sequence is TGTGCCAGCAGCTCAGGAGGCGACGAGCAGTACTTC. This translates into CASSSGGDEQYF.

In its sample, this clonotype was seen once. V is TRBV12-3 or TRBV12-4 and J is TRBJ2-1, with 8 bases lining up with TRBD1. J lost 9 bases, V lost 4 bases, and 11 bases had no gene match. There are 15 residues in the CDR3. CDR3 DNA: TGTGCCAGCAGTTCCTCGGACAGGGTTAGAGTTGAGCAGTTCTTC. Its protein product is CASSSSDRVRVEQFF.

CDR3 nucleotides: TGTGCCTGGAGTGTAGGGGATGGCTACACCTTC. Its translation: CAWSVGDGYTF. This chain links TRBV30 with TRBJ1-2; TRBD1 is a possible D gene (5 bases). The germline CDR1 and CDR2 sequences are GTSNPN and SVGIG (reference sequence). V lost 0 bases and J 6 bases, leaving 5 bases between the germline ends. CDR3 size: 11 residues.

This clonotype was seen a handful of times. This rearrangement joins TRBV7-2 to TRBJ1-2; 7 bases match TRBD1. The J segment lost 2 bases and the V segment lost 5 bases, leaving 5 bases of the junction unmatched. The CDR3 runs 14 residues. CDR1 is SGHTA, CDR2 FQGNSA, per germline. CDR3 loop: CASSQGGGNYGYTF. CDR3 bases: TGTGCCAGCAGCCAGGGGGGGGGCAACTATGGCTACACCTTC.

The genes are TRBV20-1 and TRBJ1-2; perhaps TRBD1 as D (6 bases). The V end was cut by 6 bases, the J end by 0 bases, with 14 bases between. The CDR3 runs 14 residues. The germline V gene has CDR1 DFQATT and CDR2 SNEGSKA (reference sequence). CDR3 in DNA: TGCAGTGCCTCCGGACAGCTAGCTAACTATGGCTACACCTTC. Translating gives CSASGQLANYGYTF.

The rearrangement links TRBV20-1 to TRBJ2-1, with TRBD2 matching over 8 bases. Germline CDR1 DFQATT, CDR2 SNEGSKA (reference sequence). V dropped 1 base and J dropped 8; count of bases not matched to a gene: 10. The CDR3 covers 15 residues. CDR3 residues: CSARAPRLALDEQFF. In DNA, the CDR3 is TGCAGTGCTAGAGCCCCTAGACTAGCGCTGGATGAGCAGTTCTTC.

CDR3 loop: CASSPLQGNEQFF. The CDR3 nucleotides are TGTGCCAGCTCACCACTTCAGGGAAATGAGCAGTTCTTC. V usage is TRBV18 and J usage is TRBJ2-1, with D possibly TRBD1 on 5 matching bases. The V gene's germline CDR1 is KGHSH and CDR2 LQKENI. There are 13 residues in the CDR3. V lost 1 base and J 7 bases, leaving 8 bases between the germline ends.

The chain couples TRBV3-1 to TRBJ2-7, with D uncertain. Trimming left V 4 bases short and J 6 bases short, with 7 bases between. In germline, CDR1 is LGHDT, CDR2 YNNKEL (reference sequence). The CDR3 consists of 11 residues. CDR3 bases: TGTGCCAGCAGCCGCCTAAGCGAGCAGTACTTC. Protein: CASSRLSEQYF.

On this clonotype itself: The junction departs from the called germline gene at one end, perhaps through a read error. V and J are TRBV29-1 and TRBJ2-3; D uncertain. This CDR3 has 14 amino acids. Looked up from germline, CDR1 is SQVTM and CDR2 is ANQGSEA. The CDR3: CSVEGAKARDTQYF. In DNA, the CDR3 is TGCAGCGTCGAAGGAGCTAAAGCTCGAGATACGCAGTATTTT.

The J gene is TRBJ2-7, the V gene TRBV5-5, with 7 bases lining up with TRBD1. CDR1 is SGHKS and CDR2 is YYEKEE in the germline V gene (reference sequence). J gave up 2 bases and V 5 bases, and 10 bases lay outside the gene matches. This CDR3 has 15 amino acids. The DNA for the CDR3 is TGTGCCAGCAGACCAGACAGGGTCCCAACCTACGAGCAGTACTTC. This translates into CASRPDRVPTYEQYF.

J is TRBJ1-4 and V is TRBV7-9; the D is unclear. Per the germline V gene, CDR1 is SEHNR and CDR2 is FQNEAQ (reference sequence). Trimming cost V 5 bases and J 8 bases, with 9 bases left between them. The CDR3 has 12 amino acids. CDR3 nucleotide sequence: TGTGCCAGCAGCCCGACGAGGGAAAAACTGTTTTTT. Translating it yields CASSPTREKLFF.

This chain uses TRBV30 with TRBJ1-2, with TRBD1 matching 7 bases. The junction had 11 bases not matched to a gene; V was cut back by 2 bases and J by 8 bases. The germline V gene encodes CDR1 GTSNPN and CDR2 SVGIG (reference sequence). The CDR3 consists of 14 residues. The CDR3 DNA reads TGTGCCTGGAGTCCCAAGGGACAGTCGGAGGGCTACACCTTC. Its translation: CAWSPKGQSEGYTF.

This chain connects TRBV7-2 to TRBJ2-3; D unclear. V shed 5 bases and J shed 0 bases, with 12 bases lying between them. This CDR3 contains 15 residues. The V gene's germline CDR1 is SGHTA and CDR2 FQGNSA. This chain's CDR3 is CASSRSALSTDTQYF. The CDR3, as DNA: TGTGCCAGCAGCCGCTCGGCGTTGAGCACAGATACGCAGTATTTT.

This rearrangement joins TRBV19 to TRBJ2-7; D remains ambiguous. V lost 5 bases to trimming and J lost 2 bases, with 13 bases between them. The CDR3 has 14 residues. Looked up from germline, CDR1 is LNHDA and CDR2 is SQIVND (reference sequence). Written as DNA, the CDR3 is TGTGCCAGTAGTCGCACTGTTGGGCCCTACGAGCAGTACTTC. This translates into CASSRTVGPYEQYF.

The CDR3 DNA sequence: TGTGCCAGCAGCTTAGCGGTGTCTAGCGGGAGCCCCTCCTACAATGAGCAGTTCTTC. It encodes CASSLAVSSGSPSYNEQFF. This chain uses TRBV7-2 with TRBJ2-1; 10 bases line up with TRBD2. Germline CDR1 and CDR2: SGHTA and FQGNSA. V was clipped by 0 bases and J by 0 bases; unmatched bases: 8. The CDR3 loop spans 19 amino acids.

The chain recombines TRBV20-1 with TRBJ2-1; either TRBD1 or TRBD2 may fit D (5 bases each). Germline loops: CDR1 DFQATT, CDR2 SNEGSKA (reference sequence). This CDR3 is 15 amino acids long. Deletions cut 6 bases from V and 2 bases from J, with 17 bases between. CDR3 region: CSAVRGPLTYNEQFF. The CDR3 DNA is TGCAGTGCGGTCCGGGGCCCTTTAACCTACAATGAGCAGTTCTTC.

V gene TRBV25-1 combines with J gene TRBJ2-1; the D gene is possibly TRBD2 (6 bases). The germline V gene encodes CDR1 MGHDK and CDR2 SYGVNS. Between the trimmed V and J ends, which lost 2 bases and 6 bases, there was a span of 14 bases. This CDR3 is built from 15 residues. CDR3 sequence (DNA): TGTGCCAGCAGTGAAGGGACGACTAGACCCAATGAGCAGTTCTTC. It translates to CASSEGTTRPNEQFF.

This sequence joins TRBV6-2 or TRBV6-3 and TRBJ1-1, with D tentatively TRBD1 (6 bases). V was clipped by 7 bases and J by 1 base, with 16 bases between them. There are 15 residues in the CDR3. The germline gives CDR1 MNHEY, CDR2 SVGEGT. CDR3 coding DNA: TGTGCCAGCACCGCCCTGGGGGCGGCGAACACTGAAGCTTTCTTT. Protein product: CASTALGAANTEAFF.

The rearrangement uses TRBV6-5 and TRBJ2-7; TRBD2 is a possible D gene (6 bases). V shed 5 bases and J shed 5 bases, with 13 bases lying between them. Germline V lookup: CDR1 MNHEY, CDR2 SVGAGI. CDR3 size: 13 residues. The CDR3 reads CASSAPAGHEQYF. The CDR3 DNA follows: TGTGCCAGCAGTGCCCCTGCGGGGCACGAGCAGTACTTC.

The chain recombines TRBV6-1 with TRBJ2-7, with 8 bases fitting TRBD1. The CDR3 is 13 amino acids. V lost 10 bases, J lost 1 base, and 6 bases stayed unmatched. CDR1 MNHNS and CDR2 SASEGT come from the germline V gene. CDR3 region: CAIGQGASYEQYF. In DNA, the CDR3 is TGTGCCATTGGCCAGGGGGCGTCCTACGAGCAGTACTTC.

The DNA for the CDR3 is TGTGCCAGCAGCCCCCGGGGTAGCGGGATCTCCTACGAGCAGTACTTC. Its protein product is CASSPRGSGISYEQYF. The gene calls are TRBV7-2 and TRBJ2-7, with 8 bases that match TRBD2. The CDR3 has 16 amino acids. Trimming took 5 bases from V and 0 from J; bases not matched to a gene: 9. CDR1 and CDR2 from the germline V gene are SGHTA and FQGNSA.

This chain uses TRBV14 with TRBJ1-1; D not certain. CDR3 size: 13 residues. V shed 1 base and J shed 0 bases, with 3 bases lying between them. Germline assignment: CDR1 SGHDN and CDR2 FVKESK. In DNA, the CDR3 is TGTGCCAGCAGCCAAGTTGTGAACACTGAAGCTTTCTTT. It codes for CASSQVVNTEAFF.

The genes are TRBV18 and TRBJ1-2; D not certain. Germline assignment: CDR1 KGHSH and CDR2 LQKENI. The CDR3 contains 15 residues. V was pared by 3 bases and J by 3 bases, with 14 bases between. The CDR3, as DNA: TGTGCCAGCTCACCGGTGGGGTCTGTCGACTATGGCTACACCTTC. Residues: CASSPVGSVDYGYTF.

The rearrangement joins TRBV3-1 to TRBJ1-1; D might be TRBD1 (5 bases). Trimming took off 4 bases at V and 0 bases at J, with 12 bases between the two ends. The CDR3 consists of 15 residues. Germline CDR1 is LGHDT and CDR2 is YNNKEL (reference sequence). The CDR3 is CASSPSGTMNTEAFF. DNA for the CDR3: TGTGCCAGCAGCCCTTCCGGGACGATGAACACTGAAGCTTTCTTT.

The chain uses TRBV29-1 and TRBJ2-3, with D perhaps TRBD2 (6 bases). CDR3 length equals 13 residues. Germline V gene sequence: CDR1 SQVTM, CDR2 ANQGSEA. The germline V and J ends were trimmed by 6 bases and 5 bases, with 15 bases remaining between them. The CDR3 DNA follows: TGCAGCGTCTCCAGCGGAGCGGGAGATACGCAGTATTTT. Encoded protein: CSVSSGAGDTQYF.